What follows describes a single T cell receptor beta chain. Investigators performed immunoSEQ version v3.0 at survey level. TCRdb keeps only in-frame clones here, not all; method: immunoSEQ multiplex PCR. Among around 20,000 clones listed, approximately 80% were seen once. From germline, CDR1 is ENHRY and CDR2 SYGVKD. Germline trimming cut 10 bases from V and 7 bases from J; bases unmatched to any gene: 9. The CDR3 totals 13 residues. This entry comes from a study of long-term antiretroviral therapy in people with HIV. The receptor comes from a woman aged 18-35 years with HIV. The rearrangement uses TRBV10-3 and TRBJ1-4; 7 bases match TRBD1. The sequences come from unsorted PBMCs, collected 0.6 years after starting antiretroviral therapy. The CDR3 is CASNRGSGEKLFF. Written as DNA, the CDR3 is TGTGCCAGCAACAGGGGAAGTGGTGAAAAACTGTTTTTT.